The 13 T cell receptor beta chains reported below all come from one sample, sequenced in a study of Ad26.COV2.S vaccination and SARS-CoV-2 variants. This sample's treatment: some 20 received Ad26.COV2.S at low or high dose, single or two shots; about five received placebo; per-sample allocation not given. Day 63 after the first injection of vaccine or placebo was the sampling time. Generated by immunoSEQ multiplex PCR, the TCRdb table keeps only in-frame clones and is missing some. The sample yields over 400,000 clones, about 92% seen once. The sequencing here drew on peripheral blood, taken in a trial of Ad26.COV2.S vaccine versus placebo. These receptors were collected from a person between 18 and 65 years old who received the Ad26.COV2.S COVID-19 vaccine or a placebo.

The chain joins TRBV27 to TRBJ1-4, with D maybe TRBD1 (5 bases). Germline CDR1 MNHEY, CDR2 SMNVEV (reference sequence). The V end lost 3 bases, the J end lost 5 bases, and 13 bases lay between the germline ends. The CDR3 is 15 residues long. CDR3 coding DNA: TGTGCCAGCAGTTTTGCGGCAGGGTCAAATGAAAAACTGTTTTTT. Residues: CASSFAAGSNEKLFF. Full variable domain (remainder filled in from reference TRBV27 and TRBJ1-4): EAQVTQNPRYLITVTGKKLTVTCSQNMNHEYMSWYRQDPGLGLRQIYYSMNVEVTDKGDVPEGYKVSRKEKRNFPLILESPSPNQTSLYFCASSFAAGSNEKLFFGSGTQLSVL.

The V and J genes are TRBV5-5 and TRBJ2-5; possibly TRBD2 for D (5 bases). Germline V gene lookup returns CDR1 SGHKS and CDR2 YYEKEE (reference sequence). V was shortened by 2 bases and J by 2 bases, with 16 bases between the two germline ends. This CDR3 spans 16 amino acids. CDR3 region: CASSLGGAVRQETQYF. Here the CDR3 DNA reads TGTGCCAGCAGCTTAGGTGGAGCGGTGCGGCAAGAGACCCAGTACTTC.

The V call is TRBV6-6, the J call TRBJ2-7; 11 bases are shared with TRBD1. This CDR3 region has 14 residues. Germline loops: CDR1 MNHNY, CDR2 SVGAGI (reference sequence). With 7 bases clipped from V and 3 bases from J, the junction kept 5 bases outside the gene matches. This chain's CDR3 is CASIGQGADYEQYF. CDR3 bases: TGTGCCAGCATCGGACAGGGGGCGGACTACGAGCAGTACTTC.

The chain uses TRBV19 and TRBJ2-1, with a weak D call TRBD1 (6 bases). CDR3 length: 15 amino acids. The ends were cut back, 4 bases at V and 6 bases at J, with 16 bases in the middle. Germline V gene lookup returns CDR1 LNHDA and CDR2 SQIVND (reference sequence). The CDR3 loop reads CASSRGTGLINEQFF. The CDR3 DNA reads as TGTGCCAGTAGTAGAGGAACAGGGCTGATCAATGAGCAGTTCTTC.

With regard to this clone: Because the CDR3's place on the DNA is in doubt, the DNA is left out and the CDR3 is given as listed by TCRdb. CDR3 region: CASSYSYLVGAGSTF. The chain links TRBV6-2 or TRBV6-3 to TRBJ1-2. Germline loops: CDR1 MNHEY, CDR2 SVGEGT. The CDR3 has 15 residues if both end residues are counted.

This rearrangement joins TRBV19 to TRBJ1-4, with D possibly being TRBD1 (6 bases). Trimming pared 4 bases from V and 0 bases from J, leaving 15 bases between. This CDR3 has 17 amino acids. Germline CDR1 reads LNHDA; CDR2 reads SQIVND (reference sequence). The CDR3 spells CASSTLRGQATNEKLFF. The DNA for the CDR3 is TGTGCCAGTAGTACCCTCCGGGGGCAGGCAACTAATGAAAAACTGTTTTTT.

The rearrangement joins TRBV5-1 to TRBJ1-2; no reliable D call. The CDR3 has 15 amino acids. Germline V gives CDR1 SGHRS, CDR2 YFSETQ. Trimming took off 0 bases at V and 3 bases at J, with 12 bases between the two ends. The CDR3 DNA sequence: TGCGCCAGCAGCTTGGCTGGAGGCCCCGACTATGGCTACACCTTC. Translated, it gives CASSLAGGPDYGYTF.

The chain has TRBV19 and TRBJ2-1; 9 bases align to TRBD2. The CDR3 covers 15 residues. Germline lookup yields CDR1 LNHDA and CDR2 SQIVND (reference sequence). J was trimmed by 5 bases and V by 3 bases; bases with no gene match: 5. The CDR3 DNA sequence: TGTGCCAGTAGTATTCCGCGGGGGGGCAACAATGAGCAGTTCTTC. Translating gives CASSIPRGGNNEQFF.

The CDR3 protein is CASSRSGTDNSPLHF. CDR3 DNA: TGTGCCAGTAGTCGCTCCGGGACAGACAATTCACCCCTCCACTTT. The rearrangement links TRBV19 to TRBJ1-6, with 7 bases that match TRBD1. V trimming: 5 bases; J trimming: 7 bases; junction bases outside the gene matches: 8. The CDR3 contains 15 residues. The germline V gene has CDR1 LNHDA and CDR2 SQIVND (reference sequence).

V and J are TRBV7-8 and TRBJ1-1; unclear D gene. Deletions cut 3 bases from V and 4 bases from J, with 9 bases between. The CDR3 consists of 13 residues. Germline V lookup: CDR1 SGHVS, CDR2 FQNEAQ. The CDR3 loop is CASSLQVATEAFF. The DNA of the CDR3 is TGTGCCAGCAGCTTGCAGGTGGCCACTGAAGCTTTCTTT.

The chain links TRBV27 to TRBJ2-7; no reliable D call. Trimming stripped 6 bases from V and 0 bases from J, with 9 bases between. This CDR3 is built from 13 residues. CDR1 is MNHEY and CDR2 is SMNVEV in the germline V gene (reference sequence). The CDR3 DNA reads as TGTGCCAGCAGGCTAACTGGCTCCTACGAGCAGTACTTC. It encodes CASRLTGSYEQYF.

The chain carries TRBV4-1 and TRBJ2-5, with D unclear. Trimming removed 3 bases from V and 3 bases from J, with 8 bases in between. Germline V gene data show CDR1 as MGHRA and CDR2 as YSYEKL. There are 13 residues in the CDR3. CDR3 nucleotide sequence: TGCGCCAGCAGCCAGCGTAGTAAAGAGACCCAGTACTTC. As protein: CASSQRSKETQYF.

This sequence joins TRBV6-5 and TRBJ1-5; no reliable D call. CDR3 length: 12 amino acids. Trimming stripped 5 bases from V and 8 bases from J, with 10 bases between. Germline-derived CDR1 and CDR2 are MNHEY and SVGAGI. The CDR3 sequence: CASSLDVKPQHF. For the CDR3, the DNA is TGTGCCAGCAGTCTAGACGTGAAGCCCCAGCATTTT.